This TCR beta chain was observed in a study of T-cell reconstitution after alpha-beta-depleted transplantation in children. This sample's TCRbeta library carried unique molecular identifier barcodes. TCRdb reanalysed the PCR reads using MiXCR and keeps one entry per CDR3 protein. Of about 540,000 distinct CDR3 sequences in the sample, around 17% are singletons; the top ten hold over 3%. Germline V gives CDR1 SGHRS, CDR2 YFSETQ. Trimming removed 0 bases at V and 8 bases at J, with 11 bases between. This CDR3 region has 13 residues. The genes are TRBV5-1 and TRBJ1-2, with D possibly TRBD1 on 5 matching bases. The sample consisted of PBMCs from the stem cell graft donor, taken from the stem cell graft. The TCR was taken from a human donor who donated a stem cell graft to a child with acute lymphoblastic leukemia. The chain's CDR3 is CASSLDRSSGYTF. CDR3 nucleotide sequence: TGCGCCAGCAGCTTGGACAGGTCTAGCGGCTACACCTTC.